This is a list of T cell receptor beta chains from one sample in a study of T cells in Graves' hyperthyroidism and ophthalmopathy. TCRdb re-called the multiplex PCR reads through MiXCR, storing one row per CDR3 protein. The data contain about 59,000 distinct CDR3 sequences, around 53% of them singletons. Sequences were obtained from blood. The receptor source for this set is a woman aged 60-75 years with Graves' ophthalmopathy. The CDR3 runs from the conserved cysteine through the conserved F or W. The D gene is left open where the match is weak. The listing skips clone size in some rows; elsewhere it reads once, few, many or a size class.

abundance	v_gene	d_gene	j_gene	CDR3nt	CDR3aa
few	TRBV12-3/TRBV12-4	NA	TRBJ2-5	TGTGCCTCGTCACGTGTGGCAAGGGATCAGCCCCAGTACTTC	CASSRVARDQPQYF
NA	TRBV6-6	TRBD1	TRBJ2-7	TGTGCCAGCAAGCTCCGGGACAGGGGTACCTACGAGCAGTACTTC	CASKLRDRGTYEQYF
many	TRBV5-4	TRBD2	TRBJ2-1	TGTGCCAGCAGCTCCGGACTAGCCGGCACGAGCTCCTACAATGAGCAGTTCTTC	CASSSGLAGTSSYNEQFF
NA	TRBV7-9	NA	TRBJ2-1	TGTGCCAGCAGCCCGCCACAGTGGAATGAGCAGTTCTTC	CASSPPQWNEQFF
NA	TRBV20-1	TRBD2	TRBJ2-1	TGCAGTGCCAGAGGAGCGGGACCCCACAATGAGCAGTTCTTC	CSARGAGPHNEQFF
NA	TRBV11-3	NA	TRBJ1-2	TGTGCCAGCAGCTTGGACAATAACCATGGCTACACCTTC	CASSLDNNHGYTF
NA	TRBV20-1	NA	TRBJ2-5	TGCAGTGCTAGAGAGAATGTCAAAGAGACCCAGTACTTC	CSARENVKETQYF
NA	TRBV2	NA	TRBJ1-1	TGTGCCAGCAGCCCAAATGTCCCTGAAGCTTTCTTT	CASSPNVPEAFF
many	TRBV5-1	NA	TRBJ2-3	TGCGCCAGCAGCTCGGGTTACAGTACCACAGATACGCAGTATTTT	CASSSGYSTTDTQYF
NA	TRBV10-3	NA	TRBJ2-7	TGTGCCAGCCTTTGGGGGGCGGGCTACGAGCAGTACTTC	CASLWGAGYEQYF
many	TRBV6-5	TRBD1	TRBJ2-4	TGTGCCAGCAGTCCTCCCGGGACAGGACGCACAAACATTCAGTACTTC	CASSPPGTGRTNIQYF
NA	TRBV10-1	NA	TRBJ1-4	TGCGCCAGCCATTACAGTACCTCTGGGGTTGGTGAAAAACTGTTTTTT	CASHYSTSGVGEKLFF
NA	TRBV7-9	TRBD1	TRBJ1-1	TGTGCCAGCAGCAAGGGGACAGCCACTGAAGCTTTCTTT	CASSKGTATEAFF
many	TRBV10-3	TRBD2	TRBJ2-7	TGTGCCATCAGCGATCCTGGACTAGGCGCCTACGAGCAGTACTTC	CAISDPGLGAYEQYF
few	TRBV2	NA	TRBJ2-5	TGTGCCAGCAGTGTTAACAACCAAGAGACCCAGTACTTC	CASSVNNQETQYF
NA	TRBV9	NA	TRBJ2-3	TGTGCCAGCAGCACCAGGGGACTAGATACGCAGTATTTT	CASSTRGLDTQYF
NA	TRBV10-3	NA	TRBJ1-3	TGTGCCATCAGTGGGACGGGGAAGGACACCATATATTTT	CAISGTGKDTIYF
NA	TRBV7-2	NA	TRBJ2-2	TGTGCCAGCAGCTTAGGGGCGGTCGGGGAGCTGTTTTTT	CASSLGAVGELFF
many	TRBV7-2	NA	TRBJ2-5	TGTGCCAGCAGCTTAAAAGAGACCCAGTACTTC	CASSLKETQYF
NA	TRBV6-2/TRBV6-3	TRBD1	TRBJ1-5	TGTGCCAGCAGTCGCCGGGACAGGGGGTATACGACCAATCAGCCCCAGCATTTT	CASSRRDRGYTTNQPQHF
NA	TRBV6-5	TRBD1	TRBJ1-6	TGTGCCAGCAGTCACACGACAGGGGAGGATTCACCCCTCCACTTC	CASSHTTGEDSPLHF
medium-sized	TRBV10-1	NA	TRBJ2-1	TGCGCCAGCAGTCGTACTAGGTCCTACAATGAGCAGTTCTTC	CASSRTRSYNEQFF
many	TRBV5-1	TRBD1	TRBJ1-4	TGCGCCAGCAGCAGATGGGACAGGGACTCTGAAAAACTGTTTTTT	CASSRWDRDSEKLFF
NA	TRBV5-1	TRBD2	TRBJ2-1	TGCGCCAGCAAGCTCCTAGCGGGAGCGAGGGGCGATGAGCAGTTCTTC	CASKLLAGARGDEQFF
many	TRBV4-3	NA	TRBJ2-4	TGCGCCAGCAGCCAAGGGTTGGCAGGCTTGGGATGGAACATTCAGTACTTC	CASSQGLAGLGWNIQYF
NA	TRBV20-1	NA	TRBJ1-2	TGCAGTGCCGGACAGAGATATGGCTACACCTTC	CSAGQRYGYTF